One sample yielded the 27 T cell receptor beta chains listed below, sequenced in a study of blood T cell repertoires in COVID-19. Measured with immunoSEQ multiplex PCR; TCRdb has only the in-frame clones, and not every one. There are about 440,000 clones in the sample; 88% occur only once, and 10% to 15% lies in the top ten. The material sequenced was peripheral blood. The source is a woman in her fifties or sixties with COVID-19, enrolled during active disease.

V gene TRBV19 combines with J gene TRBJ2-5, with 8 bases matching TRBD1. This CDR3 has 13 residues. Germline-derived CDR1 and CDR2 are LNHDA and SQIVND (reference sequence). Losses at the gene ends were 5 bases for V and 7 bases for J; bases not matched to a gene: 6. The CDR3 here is CASSVGQGGTQYF. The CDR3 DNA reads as TGTGCCAGTAGTGTCGGACAGGGCGGGACCCAGTACTTC.

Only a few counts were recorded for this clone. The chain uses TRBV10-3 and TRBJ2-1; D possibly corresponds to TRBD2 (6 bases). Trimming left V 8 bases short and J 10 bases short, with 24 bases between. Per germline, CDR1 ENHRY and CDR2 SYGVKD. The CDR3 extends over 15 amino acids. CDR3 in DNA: TGTGCCATCTCGGAGGTCGGGGCGGGGTATGAGGAGCAGTTCTTC. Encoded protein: CAISEVGAGYEEQFF.

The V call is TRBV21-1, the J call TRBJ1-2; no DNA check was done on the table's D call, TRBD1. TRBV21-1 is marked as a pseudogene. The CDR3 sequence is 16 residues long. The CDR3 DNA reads TGTGCCAGTACGACCAGGACAGGTGACAATAACTATGGCTACACCTTC. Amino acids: CASTTRTGDNNYGYTF.

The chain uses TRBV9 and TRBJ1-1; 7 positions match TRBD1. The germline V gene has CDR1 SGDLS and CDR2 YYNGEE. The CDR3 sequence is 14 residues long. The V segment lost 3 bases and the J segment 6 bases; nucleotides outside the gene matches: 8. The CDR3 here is CASSAPDRAPEAFF. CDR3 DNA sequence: TGTGCCAGCAGCGCCCCTGACAGGGCCCCTGAAGCTTTCTTT.

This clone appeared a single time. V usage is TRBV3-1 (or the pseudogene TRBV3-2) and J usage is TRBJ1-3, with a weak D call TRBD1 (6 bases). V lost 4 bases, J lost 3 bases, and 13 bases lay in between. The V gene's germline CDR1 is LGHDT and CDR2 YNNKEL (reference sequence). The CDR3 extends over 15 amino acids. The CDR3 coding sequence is TGTGCCAGCAGCCCGAGGGGGGGCAATGGAAACACCATATATTTT. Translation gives CASSPRGGNGNTIYF.

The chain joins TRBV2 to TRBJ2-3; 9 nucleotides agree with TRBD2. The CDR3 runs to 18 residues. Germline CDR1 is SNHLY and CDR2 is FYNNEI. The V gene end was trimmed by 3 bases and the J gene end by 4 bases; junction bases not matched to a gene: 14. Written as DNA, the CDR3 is TGTGCCAGCAGTGACCCCACCGGGACTAGCAGGTGGGCAGATACGCAGTATTTT. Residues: CASSDPTGTSRWADTQYF.

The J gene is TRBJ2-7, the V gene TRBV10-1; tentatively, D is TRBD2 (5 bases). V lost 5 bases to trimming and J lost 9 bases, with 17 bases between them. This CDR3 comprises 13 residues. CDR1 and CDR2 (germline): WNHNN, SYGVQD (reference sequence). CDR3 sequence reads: CASSKSTREAQYF. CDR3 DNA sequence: TGCGCCAGCAGTAAATCTACTAGGGAAGCGCAGTACTTC.

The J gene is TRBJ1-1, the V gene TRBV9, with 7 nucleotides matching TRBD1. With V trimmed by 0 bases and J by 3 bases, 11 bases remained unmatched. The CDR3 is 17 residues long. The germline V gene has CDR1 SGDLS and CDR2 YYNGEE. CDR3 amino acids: CASSVGVTGVGDTEAFF. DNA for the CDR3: TGTGCCAGCAGCGTAGGAGTAACAGGGGTTGGGGACACTGAAGCTTTCTTT.

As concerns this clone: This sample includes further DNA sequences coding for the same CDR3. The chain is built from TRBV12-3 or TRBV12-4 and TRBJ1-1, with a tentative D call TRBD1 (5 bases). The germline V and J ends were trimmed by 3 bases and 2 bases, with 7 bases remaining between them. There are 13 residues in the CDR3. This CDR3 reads CASSFDRNTEAFF. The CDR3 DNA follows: TGTGCCAGCAGTTTTGACAGAAACACTGAAGCTTTCTTT.

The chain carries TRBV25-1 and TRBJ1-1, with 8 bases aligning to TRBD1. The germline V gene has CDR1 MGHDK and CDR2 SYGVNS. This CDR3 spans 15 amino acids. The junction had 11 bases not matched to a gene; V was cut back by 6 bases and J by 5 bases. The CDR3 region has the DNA TGTGCCAGCAGCGGCGACGTAAGACAGGGGACTGAAGCTTTCTTT. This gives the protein CASSGDVRQGTEAFF. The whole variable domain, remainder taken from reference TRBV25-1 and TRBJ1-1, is EADIYQTPRYLVIGTGKKITLECSQTMGHDKMYWYQQDPGMELHLIHYSYGVNSTEKGDLSSESTVSRIRTEHFPLTLESARPSHTSQYLCASSGDVRQGTEAFFGQGTRLTVV.

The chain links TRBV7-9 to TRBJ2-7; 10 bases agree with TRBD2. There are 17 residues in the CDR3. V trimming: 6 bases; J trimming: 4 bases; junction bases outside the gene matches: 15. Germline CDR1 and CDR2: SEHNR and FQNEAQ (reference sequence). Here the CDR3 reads CASRHSTSGDAFYEQYF. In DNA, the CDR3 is TGTGCCAGCAGACACAGCACTAGCGGGGACGCCTTTTACGAGCAGTACTTC.

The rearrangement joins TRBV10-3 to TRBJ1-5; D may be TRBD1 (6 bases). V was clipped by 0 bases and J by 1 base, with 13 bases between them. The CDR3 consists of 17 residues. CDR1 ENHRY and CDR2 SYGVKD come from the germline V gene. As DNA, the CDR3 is TGTGCCATCAGTGAGTCGCCGGGGGGGACAAGCAATCAGCCCCAGCATTTT. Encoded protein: CAISESPGGTSNQPQHF.

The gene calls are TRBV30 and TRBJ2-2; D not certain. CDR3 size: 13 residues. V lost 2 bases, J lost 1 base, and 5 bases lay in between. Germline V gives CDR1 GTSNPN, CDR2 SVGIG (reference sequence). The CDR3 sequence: CAWSRRNTGELFF. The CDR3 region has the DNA TGTGCCTGGAGTCGGAGGAACACCGGGGAGCTGTTTTTT.

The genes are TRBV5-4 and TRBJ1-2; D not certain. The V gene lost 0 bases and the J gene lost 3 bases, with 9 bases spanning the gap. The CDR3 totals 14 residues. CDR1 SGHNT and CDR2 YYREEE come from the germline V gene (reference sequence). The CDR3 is CASSLGQDYYGYTF. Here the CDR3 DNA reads TGTGCCAGCAGCTTGGGGCAGGACTACTATGGCTACACCTTC.

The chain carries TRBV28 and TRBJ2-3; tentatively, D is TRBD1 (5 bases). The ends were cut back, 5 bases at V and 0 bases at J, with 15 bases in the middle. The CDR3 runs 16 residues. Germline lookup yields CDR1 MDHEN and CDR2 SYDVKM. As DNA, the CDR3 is TGTGCCAGCAGTGAAGGGGCGGCTACTAGCACAGATACGCAGTATTTT. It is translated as CASSEGAATSTDTQYF.

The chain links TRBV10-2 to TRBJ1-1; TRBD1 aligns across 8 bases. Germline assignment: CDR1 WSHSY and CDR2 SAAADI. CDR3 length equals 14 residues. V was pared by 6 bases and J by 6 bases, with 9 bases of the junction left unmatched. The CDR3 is CASSMTGAGSEAFF. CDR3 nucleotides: TGCGCCAGCAGCATGACAGGGGCTGGGTCTGAAGCTTTCTTT.

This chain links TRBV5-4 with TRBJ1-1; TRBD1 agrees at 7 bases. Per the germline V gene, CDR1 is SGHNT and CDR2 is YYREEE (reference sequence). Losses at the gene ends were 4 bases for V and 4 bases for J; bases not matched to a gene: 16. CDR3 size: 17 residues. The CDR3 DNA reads TGTGCCAGCAGCCCCTACCCTCTGACAGGGTTTGGCACTGAAGCTTTCTTT. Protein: CASSPYPLTGFGTEAFF.

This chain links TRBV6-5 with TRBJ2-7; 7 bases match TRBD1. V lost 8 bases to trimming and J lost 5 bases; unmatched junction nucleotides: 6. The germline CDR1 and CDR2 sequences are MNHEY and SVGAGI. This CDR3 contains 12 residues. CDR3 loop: CASRDRVHEQYF. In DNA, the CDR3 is TGTGCCAGCCGAGACAGGGTCCACGAGCAGTACTTC.

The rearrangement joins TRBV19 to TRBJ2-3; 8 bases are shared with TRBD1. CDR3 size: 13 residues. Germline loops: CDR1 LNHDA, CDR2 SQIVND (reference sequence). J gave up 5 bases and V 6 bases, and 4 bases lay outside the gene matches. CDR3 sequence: CASRDRGLDTQYF. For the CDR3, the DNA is TGTGCCAGTAGAGACAGGGGACTAGATACGCAGTATTTT.

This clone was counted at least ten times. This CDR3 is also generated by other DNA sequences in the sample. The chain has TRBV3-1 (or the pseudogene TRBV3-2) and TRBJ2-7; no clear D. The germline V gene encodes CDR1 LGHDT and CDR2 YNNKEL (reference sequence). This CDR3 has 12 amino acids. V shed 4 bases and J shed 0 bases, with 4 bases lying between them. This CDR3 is CASSPGSYEQYF. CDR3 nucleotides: TGTGCCAGCAGCCCGGGCTCCTACGAGCAGTACTTC.

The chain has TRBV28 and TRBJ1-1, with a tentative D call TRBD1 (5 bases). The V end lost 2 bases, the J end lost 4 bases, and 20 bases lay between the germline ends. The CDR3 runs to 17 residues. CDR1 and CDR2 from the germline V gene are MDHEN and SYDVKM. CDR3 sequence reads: CASSLIGGARVGTEAFF. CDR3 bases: TGTGCCAGCAGTTTAATAGGAGGGGCGAGGGTGGGCACTGAAGCTTTCTTT.

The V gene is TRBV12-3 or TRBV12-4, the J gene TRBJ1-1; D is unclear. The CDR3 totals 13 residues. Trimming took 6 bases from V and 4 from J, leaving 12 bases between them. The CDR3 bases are TGTGCCAGCAGCCGCTTGCGGGGCACTGAAGCTTTCTTT. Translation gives CASSRLRGTEAFF.

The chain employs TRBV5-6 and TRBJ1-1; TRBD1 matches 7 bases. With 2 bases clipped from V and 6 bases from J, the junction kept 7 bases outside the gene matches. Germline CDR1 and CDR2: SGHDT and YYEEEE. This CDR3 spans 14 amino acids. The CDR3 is CASSFGRGRAEAFF. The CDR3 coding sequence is TGTGCCAGCAGCTTCGGGAGGGGGCGGGCTGAAGCTTTCTTT.

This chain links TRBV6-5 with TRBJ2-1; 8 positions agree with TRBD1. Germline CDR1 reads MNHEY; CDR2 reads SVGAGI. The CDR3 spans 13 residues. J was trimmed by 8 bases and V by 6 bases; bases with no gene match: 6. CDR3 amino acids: CASSLDRGDEQFF. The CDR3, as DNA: TGTGCCAGCAGCTTAGACAGGGGCGATGAGCAGTTCTTC.

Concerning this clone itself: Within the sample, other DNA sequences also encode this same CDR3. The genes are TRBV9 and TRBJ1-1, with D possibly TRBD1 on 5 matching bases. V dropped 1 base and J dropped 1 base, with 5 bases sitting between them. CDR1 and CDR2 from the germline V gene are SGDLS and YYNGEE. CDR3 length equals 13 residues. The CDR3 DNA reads TGTGCCAGCAGCGTACAGGGGAACACTGAAGCTTTCTTT. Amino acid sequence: CASSVQGNTEAFF.

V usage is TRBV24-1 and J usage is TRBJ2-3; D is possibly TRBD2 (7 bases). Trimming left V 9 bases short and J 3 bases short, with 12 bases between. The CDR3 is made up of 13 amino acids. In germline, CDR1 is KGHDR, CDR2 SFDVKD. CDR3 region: CATAGAETDTQYF. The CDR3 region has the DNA TGTGCCACCGCGGGGGCTGAAACAGATACGCAGTATTTT.

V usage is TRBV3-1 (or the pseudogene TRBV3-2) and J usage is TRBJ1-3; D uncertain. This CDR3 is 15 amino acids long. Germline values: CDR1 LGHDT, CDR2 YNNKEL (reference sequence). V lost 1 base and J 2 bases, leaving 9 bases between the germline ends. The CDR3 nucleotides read TGTGCCAGCAGCCAAGTAGCTGGTGCTGGAAACACCATATATTTT. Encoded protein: CASSQVAGAGNTIYF.